A single sample gave rise to the 18 T cell receptor beta chains below, sequenced in a study of CD8 T cells in Susac syndrome. With random hexamers, reverse transcription was performed on roughly 0.45 to 1 ug of RNA. MiXCR was run by TCRdb on the immunoSEQ multiplex PCR reads, yielding one entry per CDR3 protein. The repertoire has more than 80,000 distinct CDR3 sequences, less than 95% of them found once; the top ten carry 0.4% to 0.5%. The sequenced material came from CD8+ T cells from PBMCs. The receptors come from a human donor with Susac syndrome.

CDR3 loop: CASSPTTDTDTQYF. The CDR3 nucleotides are TGTGCCAGCAGCCCCACGACAGACACAGATACGCAGTATTTT. This sequence joins TRBV9 and TRBJ2-3; D perhaps matches TRBD1 (5 bases). CDR3 length: 14 amino acids. Germline CDR1 SGDLS, CDR2 YYNGEE. The germline V and J ends were trimmed by 4 bases and 2 bases, with 11 bases remaining between them.

CDR3 residues: CASSPSYTGQGFYGYTF. CDR3 bases: TGTGCCAGCAGTCCTAGTTATACGGGACAGGGGTTTTATGGCTACACCTTC. This chain uses TRBV12-3 or TRBV12-4 with TRBJ1-2; 10 bases match TRBD1. The CDR3 is 17 residues long. V was clipped by 5 bases and J by 5 bases; unmatched bases: 14.

The rearrangement links TRBV7-9 to TRBJ2-3; the D gene is possibly TRBD1 (6 bases). The V end was cut by 2 bases, the J end by 2 bases, with 11 bases between. This CDR3 has 15 residues. The germline CDR1 and CDR2 sequences are SEHNR and FQNEAQ (reference sequence). In DNA, the CDR3 is TGTGCCAGCAGCTTATGGGGGCGGGTCACAGATACGCAGTATTTT. Residues: CASSLWGRVTDTQYF.

V usage is TRBV2 and J usage is TRBJ2-7, with D maybe TRBD2 (5 bases). This CDR3 is 13 amino acids long. The germline gives CDR1 SNHLY, CDR2 FYNNEI. V lost 5 bases, J lost 2 bases, and 10 bases lay in between. CDR3: CASSPAATYEQYF. CDR3 in DNA: TGTGCCAGCAGTCCAGCGGCCACCTACGAGCAGTACTTC.

This clonotype was seen only once. The chain employs TRBV7-9 and TRBJ2-1, with D uncertain. Trimming left V 2 bases short and J 7 bases short, with 15 bases between. The CDR3 has 15 amino acids. Germline V gene data show CDR1 as SEHNR and CDR2 as FQNEAQ (reference sequence). The CDR3 sequence is CASSLLTVVRNEQFF. The CDR3 DNA is TGTGCCAGCAGCTTACTGACGGTCGTTAGGAATGAGCAGTTCTTC.

This clonotype was seen once. The rearrangement joins TRBV5-1 to TRBJ2-3; 8 bases match TRBD1. Germline V lookup: CDR1 SGHRS, CDR2 YFSETQ. The V gene end was trimmed by 4 bases and the J gene end by 0 bases; junction bases not matched to a gene: 4. The CDR3 is 15 residues long. The CDR3 bases are TGCGCCAGCAGCCCGGGACAGGCTAGCACAGATACGCAGTATTTT. Its translation: CASSPGQASTDTQYF.

This chain links TRBV25-1 with TRBJ1-2, with TRBD1 matching over 7 bases. With 4 bases clipped from V and 5 bases from J, the junction kept 10 bases outside the gene matches. The CDR3 is made up of 15 amino acids. Germline V gene sequence: CDR1 MGHDK, CDR2 SYGVNS. Here the CDR3 reads CASSGGVGTEYGYTF. The DNA of the CDR3 is TGTGCCAGCAGTGGAGGGGTCGGGACAGAGTATGGCTACACCTTC.

V and J are TRBV6-6 and TRBJ2-5; tentative D call: TRBD2 (7 bases). Trimming shortened V by 7 bases and J by 4 bases, and 19 bases separated the two germline ends. This CDR3 region has 15 residues. Germline V gene lookup returns CDR1 MNHNY and CDR2 SVGAGI (reference sequence). The CDR3 region is CASMGRGGLRETQYF. CDR3 DNA: TGTGCCAGCATGGGACGCGGGGGCCTGCGAGAGACCCAGTACTTC.

The chain combines TRBV7-6 with TRBJ2-3; D not certain. Trimming took 2 bases from V and 0 from J, leaving 6 bases between them. The CDR3 consists of 14 residues. Per germline, CDR1 SGHVS and CDR2 FNYEAQ. The CDR3 loop is CASSLRVSTDTQYF. The DNA of the CDR3 is TGTGCCAGCAGCTTAAGGGTTAGCACAGATACGCAGTATTTT.

The chain carries TRBV2 and TRBJ2-7; D ambiguous. This CDR3 has 12 residues. Germline CDR1 is SNHLY and CDR2 is FYNNEI. Trimming stripped 10 bases from V and 0 bases from J, with 10 bases between. The CDR3 DNA is TGTGCCATCTCAGACGCCTCCTACGAGCAGTACTTC. Protein product: CAISDASYEQYF. The full variable domain, in which reference TRBV2 and TRBJ2-7 provide the parts outside the CDR3, is EPEVTQTPSHQVTQMGQEVILRCVPISNHLYFYWYRQILGQKVEFLVSFYNNEISEKSEIFDDQFSVERPDGSNFTLKIRSTKLEDSAMYFCAISDASYEQYFGPGTRLTVT.

V gene TRBV5-6 combines with J gene TRBJ1-2, with D perhaps TRBD1 (6 bases). This CDR3 comprises 14 residues. CDR1 SGHDT and CDR2 YYEEEE come from the germline V gene. Trimming pared 0 bases from V and 6 bases from J, leaving 12 bases between. CDR3 coding DNA: TGTGCCAGCAGCTTGGGGGTAGGGGGGAATGGCTACACCTTC. It codes for CASSLGVGGNGYTF.

The gene calls are TRBV9 and TRBJ2-5; D is undetermined. The V end lost 6 bases, the J end lost 0 bases, and 9 bases lay between the germline ends. Germline-derived CDR1 and CDR2 are SGDLS and YYNGEE. The CDR3 contains 13 residues. CDR3 region: CASKAPDQETQYF. The DNA for the CDR3 is TGTGCCAGCAAGGCCCCAGACCAAGAGACCCAGTACTTC.

This chain uses TRBV9 with TRBJ2-4; TRBD1 matches at 7 bases. The V and J ends lost 0 bases and 0 bases, in that order; junction bases with no gene match: 3. Germline V gene sequence: CDR1 SGDLS, CDR2 YYNGEE. This CDR3 comprises 16 residues. For the CDR3, the DNA is TGTGCCAGCAGCGTAGAGGGGGCGGGAGCCAAAAACATTCAGTACTTC. Translating it yields CASSVEGAGAKNIQYF.

The genes are TRBV29-1 and TRBJ2-1; 9 bases are a match to TRBD1. Unmatched junction bases numbered 6, after V lost 1 base and J lost 2 bases. The germline CDR1 and CDR2 sequences are SQVTM and ANQGSEA. This CDR3 comprises 16 residues. CDR3 coding DNA: TGCAGCGTTGAAGGCCAGGACAGGGGAACCTACAATGAGCAGTTCTTC. Encoded protein: CSVEGQDRGTYNEQFF.

The chain recombines TRBV3-1 with TRBJ2-5; either TRBD1 or TRBD2 may fit D (5 bases each). V lost 4 bases and J lost 2, with 14 bases in between. Germline CDR1 is LGHDT and CDR2 is YNNKEL (reference sequence). The CDR3 sequence is 15 residues long. CDR3 sequence (DNA): TGTGCCAGCAGCCCGAGAGGGGTACCACAAGAGACCCAGTACTTC. As protein: CASSPRGVPQETQYF.

The chain has TRBV7-6 and TRBJ2-7, with 7 bases matching TRBD1. The CDR3 is 15 amino acids. The V gene's germline CDR1 is SGHVS and CDR2 FNYEAQ. The trim removed 5 bases at V and 0 bases at J, leaving 7 bases unmatched. CDR3 loop: CASSVGTASSYEQYF. CDR3 bases: TGTGCCAGCAGCGTTGGGACAGCAAGCTCCTACGAGCAGTACTTC.

The chain links TRBV29-1 to TRBJ2-7, with a possible D match to TRBD1 (5 bases). CDR3 length: 14 residues. V was cut by 0 bases and J by 0 bases, with 9 bases left in between. The germline V gene encodes CDR1 SQVTM and CDR2 ANQGSEA. Written as DNA, the CDR3 is TGCAGCGTTGAAGATGGGGCAGGCTCCTACGAGCAGTACTTC. Protein product: CSVEDGAGSYEQYF.

This chain links TRBV12-3 or TRBV12-4 with TRBJ1-2; the D gene is possibly TRBD1 (5 bases). Trimming took 1 base from V and 8 from J, leaving 14 bases between them. The CDR3 totals 14 residues. CDR3 nucleotide sequence: TGTGCCAGCAGTTTAGACGGGACTCTAGGCGGCTACACCTTC. Protein sequence: CASSLDGTLGGYTF.